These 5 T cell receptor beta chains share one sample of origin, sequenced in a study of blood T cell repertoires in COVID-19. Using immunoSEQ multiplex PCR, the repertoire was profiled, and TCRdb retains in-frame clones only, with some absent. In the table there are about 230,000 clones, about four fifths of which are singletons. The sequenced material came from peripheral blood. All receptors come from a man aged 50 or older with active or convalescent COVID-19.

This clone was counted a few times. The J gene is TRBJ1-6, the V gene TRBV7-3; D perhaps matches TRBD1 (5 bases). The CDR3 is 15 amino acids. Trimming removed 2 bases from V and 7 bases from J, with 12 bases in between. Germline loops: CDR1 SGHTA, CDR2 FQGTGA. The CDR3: CASSLAGPPNSPLHF. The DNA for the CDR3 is TGTGCCAGCAGCTTAGCAGGGCCACCGAATTCACCCCTCCACTTT.

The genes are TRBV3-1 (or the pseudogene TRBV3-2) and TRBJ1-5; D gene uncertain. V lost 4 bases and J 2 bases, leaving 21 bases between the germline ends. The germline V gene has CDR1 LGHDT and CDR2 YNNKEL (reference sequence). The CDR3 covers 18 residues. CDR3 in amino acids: CASSLKRRRLEGNQPQHF. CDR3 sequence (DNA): TGTGCCAGCAGCCTCAAACGAAGGAGGCTTGAGGGCAATCAGCCCCAGCATTTT.

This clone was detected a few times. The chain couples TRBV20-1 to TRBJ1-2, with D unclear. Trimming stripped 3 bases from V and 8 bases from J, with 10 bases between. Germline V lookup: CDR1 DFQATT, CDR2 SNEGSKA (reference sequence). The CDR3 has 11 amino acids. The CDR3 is CSARSYKGYTF. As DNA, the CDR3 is TGCAGTGCTAGGTCTTACAAGGGCTACACCTTC.

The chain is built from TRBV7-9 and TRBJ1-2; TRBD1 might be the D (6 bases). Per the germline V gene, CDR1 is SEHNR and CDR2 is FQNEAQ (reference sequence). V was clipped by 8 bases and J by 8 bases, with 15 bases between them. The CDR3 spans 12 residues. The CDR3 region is CASLQGDGGYTF. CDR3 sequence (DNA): TGTGCCAGCCTACAGGGAGATGGAGGCTACACCTTC. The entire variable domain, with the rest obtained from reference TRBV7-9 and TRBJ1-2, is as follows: DTGVSQNPRHKITKRGQNVTFRCDPISEHNRLYWYRQTLGQGPEFLTYFQNEAQLEKSRLLSDRFSAERPKGSFSTLEIQRTEQGDSAMYLCASLQGDGGYTFGSGTRLTVV.

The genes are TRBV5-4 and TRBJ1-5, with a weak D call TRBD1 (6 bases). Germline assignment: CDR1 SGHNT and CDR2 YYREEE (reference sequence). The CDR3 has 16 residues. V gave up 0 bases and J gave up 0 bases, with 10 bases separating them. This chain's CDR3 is CASSLEGVDSNQPQHF. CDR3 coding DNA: TGTGCCAGCAGCTTGGAGGGGGTGGATAGCAATCAGCCCCAGCATTTT.